The sequence of this TCR beta chain was determined in a study of molecular identifiers for immune sequencing clone quantification. The study, taken as a whole, reports: Clones that had above 20 RNA copies took up over 98% of effector molecules but under 1% in naive cells. Barcode-sharing identical TCR molecules could underestimate highly expanded clone sizes.

The V gene lost 6 bases and the J gene lost 4 bases, with 10 bases spanning the gap. The length of the CDR3 is 13 residues. Germline V CDR1 and CDR2: MNHEY, SMNVEV (reference sequence). Previously published methods and listed TCR primers were used for the bulk TCR libraries. MiXCR, applied by TCRdb to the PCR reads, yields one record per CDR3 protein. The data contain about 630,000 distinct CDR3 sequences, roughly 27% of them singletons. This clonotype came up a few times. What it recognizes is unknown. The specimen sequenced was naive CD8+ T cells from blood, with Jurkat cell RNA spiked in. The subset here: FACS-sorted CD8+CD4-CCR7+CD45RA+ naive T cells. The clonotype originates from a human donor in good health. Some libraries in this study had Jurkat cell RNA spiked in. The rearrangement joins TRBV27 to TRBJ1-5; the D gene is possibly TRBD1 (5 bases). CDR3 in amino acids: CASSQGTNQPQHF. In nucleotides, the CDR3 is TGTGCCAGCAGCCAGGGTACAAATCAGCCCCAGCATTTT.